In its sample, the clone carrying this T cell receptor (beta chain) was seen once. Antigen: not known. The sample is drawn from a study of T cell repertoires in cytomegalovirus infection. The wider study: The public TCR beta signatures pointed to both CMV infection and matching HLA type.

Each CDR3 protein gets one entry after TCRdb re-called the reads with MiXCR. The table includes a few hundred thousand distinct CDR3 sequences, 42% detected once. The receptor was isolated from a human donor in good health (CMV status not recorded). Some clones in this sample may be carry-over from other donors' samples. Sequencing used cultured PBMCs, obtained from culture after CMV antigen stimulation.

Here the CDR3 reads CAIRAGTSGRATRNEQYF. The CDR3 nucleotides are TGTGCCATCAGGGCCGGGACTAGCGGGAGGGCCACTCGGAACGAGCAGTACTTC. The chain combines TRBV10-3 with TRBJ2-7; 16 nucleotides align to TRBD2. The CDR3 length is 18 residues. Germline-derived CDR1 and CDR2 are ENHRY and SYGVKD. Unmatched junction bases numbered 13, after V lost 6 bases and J lost 5 bases.